This T cell receptor beta chain appears in the sequencing data of a study of blood T cell repertoires in COVID-19. Generated by immunoSEQ multiplex PCR, the TCRdb table keeps only in-frame clones and is missing some. In the table there are around 140,000 clones, around four fifths of which are singletons. The V gene lost 0 bases and the J gene lost 0 bases, with 7 bases spanning the gap. The CDR3 is made up of 16 amino acids. From germline, CDR1 is SGHRS and CDR2 YFSETQ. The chain employs TRBV5-1 and TRBJ2-6, with D possibly matching TRBD2 (5 bases). The sequence was obtained from a human donor in a cohort sampled during active COVID-19. What was sequenced was peripheral blood. CDR3 sequence (DNA): TGCGCCAGCAGCTTGGCGGGGAACTCTGGGGCCAACGTCCTGACTTTC. It is translated as CASSLAGNSGANVLTF.